Listed here is a single T cell receptor (beta chain). Libraries were prepared by immunoSEQ multiplex PCR; TCRdb keeps only in-frame clonotypes and omits some of them. Of fewer than 200,000 clones listed, about 83% are singletons. The data derive from a study of blood T cell repertoires in COVID-19. Study-wide context: T cells, B-cell-depleted T cells, or PBMCs supplied cDNA or gDNA.

The TCR comes from a woman aged 70-85 years who had recovered from COVID-19. Sequencing was carried out using peripheral blood.

The CDR3 sequence is CATPPTDINTGELFF. The CDR3 DNA follows: TGTGCCACCCCGCCGACAGACATAAACACCGGGGAGCTGTTTTTT. The chain employs TRBV24-1 and TRBJ2-2; D is perhaps TRBD1 (5 bases). Germline CDR1 is KGHDR and CDR2 is SFDVKD. This CDR3 is built from 15 residues. V was clipped by 9 bases and J by 2 bases, with 15 bases between them.